This T cell receptor beta chain is from a study of cytomegalovirus exposure and HLA in healthy donors. Germline V gene lookup returns CDR1 SGDLS and CDR2 YYNGEE. CDR3 length: 17 residues. The V end was cut by 4 bases, the J end by 0 bases, with 19 bases between. Primers: 60 Vbeta forward and 13 Jbeta reverse. TCRdb's copy holds only in-frame clones and misses some; the assay was immunoSEQ multiplex PCR. This listing includes some 130,000 clones. V gene TRBV9 combines with J gene TRBJ1-2, with a tentative D call TRBD1 (5 bases). The sample was PBMCs. The source is a woman in her 40s in good health and CMV-seropositive. DNA for the CDR3: TGTGCCAGCAGCACCCCTGGAGGGGAAAGGGCTAACTATGGCTACACCTTC. This codes for CASSTPGGERANYGYTF. Looking up the rest from reference TRBV9 and TRBJ1-2 gives the full variable domain: DSGVTQTPKHLITATGQRVTLRCSPRSGDLSVYWYQQSLDQGLQFLIQYYNGEERAKGNILERFSAQQFPDLHSELNLSSLELGDSALYFCASSTPGGERANYGYTFGSGTRLTVV.